What follows are 8 T cell receptor beta chains derived from one specimen sequenced in a study of T cell repertoires in ileal Crohn's disease. TCRdb's table, derived via immunoSEQ multiplex PCR, lists solely in-frame clones and lacks some. The table has roughly 60,000 clones, approximately 91% seen once; the top ten hold 2% to 2.5%. As to time point: neoterminal ileum biopsy at postoperative endoscopy, about 6 months after surgery. Sequencing was carried out using ileal tissue. All receptors come from an adult with Crohn's disease.

The rearrangement uses TRBV6-1 and TRBJ1-5, with 7 positions matching TRBD1. Germline CDR1 MNHNS, CDR2 SASEGT. The CDR3 has 15 amino acids. V lost 7 bases to trimming and J lost 4 bases; unmatched junction nucleotides: 10. CDR3 DNA sequence: TGTGCCAGCAAAGGCTTAGACAGGGATAATCAGCCCCAGCATTTT. It yields the protein CASKGLDRDNQPQHF.

The genes are TRBV7-8 and TRBJ2-7, with 8 bases fitting TRBD2. CDR1 is SGHVS, CDR2 FQNEAQ, per germline. J lost 2 bases, V lost 5 bases, and 8 bases had no gene match. The CDR3 length is 15 residues. Here the CDR3 reads CASSPPGLDPYEQYF. CDR3 DNA sequence: TGTGCCAGCAGCCCCCCGGGACTAGATCCCTACGAGCAGTACTTC. Using reference TRBV7-8 and TRBJ2-7 for the parts outside the CDR3, the full variable domain is GAGVSQSPRYKVAKRGQDVALRCDPISGHVSLFWYQQALGQGPEFLTYFQNEAQLDKSGLPSDRFFAERPEGSVSTLKIQRTQQEDSAVYLCASSPPGLDPYEQYFGPGTRLTVT.

The V call is TRBV6-5, the J call TRBJ2-3; weak D call: TRBD2 (7 bases). This CDR3 comprises 15 residues. The V and J ends lost 6 bases and 0 bases respectively, with 13 bases between them. CDR1 and CDR2 from the germline V gene are MNHEY and SVGAGI. CDR3 nucleotides: TGTGCCAGCAGGCCCCCGGGGGGCAGCACAGATACGCAGTATTTT. Its protein product is CASRPPGGSTDTQYF.

The chain employs TRBV7-2 and TRBJ2-7; 12 bases align to TRBD2. The CDR3 has 15 amino acids. Per germline, CDR1 SGHTA and CDR2 FQGNSA. The V gene end was trimmed by 3 bases and the J gene end by 6 bases; junction bases not matched to a gene: 6. CDR3 sequence reads: CASSLLAGGVGEQYF. CDR3 coding DNA: TGTGCCAGCAGCTTGCTAGCGGGAGGGGTTGGCGAGCAGTACTTC. Full variable domain (remainder filled in from reference TRBV7-2 and TRBJ2-7): GAGVSQSPSNKVTEKGKDVELRCDPISGHTALYWYRQSLGQGLEFLIYFQGNSAPDKSGLPSDRFSAERTGGSVSTLTIQRTQQEDSAVYLCASSLLAGGVGEQYFGPGTRLTVT.

The V call is TRBV29-1, the J call TRBJ2-1; 12 bases align to TRBD2. This CDR3 spans 13 amino acids. Germline assignment: CDR1 SQVTM and CDR2 ANQGSEA. Unmatched junction bases numbered 4, after V lost 8 bases and J lost 5 bases. In DNA, the CDR3 is TGCAGCTTCACTAGCGGGGGGAACAATGAGCAGTTCTTC. Translation: CSFTSGGNNEQFF.

The V gene is TRBV9, the J gene TRBJ2-2, with D perhaps TRBD2 (5 bases). CDR3 length: 12 residues. The germline V gene has CDR1 SGDLS and CDR2 YYNGEE. V lost 3 bases and J 5 bases, leaving 5 bases between the germline ends. This chain's CDR3 is CASSGGTGELFF. As DNA, the CDR3 is TGTGCCAGCAGCGGAGGGACCGGGGAGCTGTTTTTT.

The chain joins TRBV30 to TRBJ2-7; 8 bases map to TRBD1. V was clipped by 3 bases and J by 3 bases; unmatched bases: 10. This CDR3 region has 15 residues. Germline CDR1 reads GTSNPN; CDR2 reads SVGIG (reference sequence). CDR3 DNA sequence: TGTGCCTGGAGCCGAATAGACAGGGGTATCTACGAGCAGTACTTC. This gives the protein CAWSRIDRGIYEQYF.

This chain joins TRBV7-9 and TRBJ2-1, with TRBD1 as a possible D gene (5 bases). The germline V gene encodes CDR1 SEHNR and CDR2 FQNEAQ (reference sequence). The CDR3 is made up of 16 amino acids. V was clipped by 1 base and J by 6 bases, with 16 bases between them. Written as DNA, the CDR3 is TGTGCCAGCAGCTTAGATGGGGCCGTCTACTCCAATGAGCAGTTCTTC. Translating gives CASSLDGAVYSNEQFF.